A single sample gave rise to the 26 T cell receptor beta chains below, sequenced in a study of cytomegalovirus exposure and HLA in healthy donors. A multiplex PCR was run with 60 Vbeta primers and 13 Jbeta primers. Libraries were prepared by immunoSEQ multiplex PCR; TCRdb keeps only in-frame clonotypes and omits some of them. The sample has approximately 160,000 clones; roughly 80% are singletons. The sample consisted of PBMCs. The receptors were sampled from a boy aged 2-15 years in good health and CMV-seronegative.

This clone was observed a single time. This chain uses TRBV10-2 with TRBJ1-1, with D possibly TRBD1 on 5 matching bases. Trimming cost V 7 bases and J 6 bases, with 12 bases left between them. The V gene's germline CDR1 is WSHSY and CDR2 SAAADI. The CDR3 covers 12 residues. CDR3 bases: TGCGCCAGCACGATCGGGGGATCTGAAGCTTTCTTT. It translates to CASTIGGSEAFF.

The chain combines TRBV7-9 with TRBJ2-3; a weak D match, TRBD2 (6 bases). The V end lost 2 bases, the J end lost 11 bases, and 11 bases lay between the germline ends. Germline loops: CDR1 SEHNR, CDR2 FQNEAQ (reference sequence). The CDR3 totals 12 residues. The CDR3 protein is CASSLSQGGQYF. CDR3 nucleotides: TGTGCCAGCAGCTTAAGCCAGGGAGGGCAGTATTTT. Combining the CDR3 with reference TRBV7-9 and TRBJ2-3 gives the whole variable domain DTGVSQNPRHKITKRGQNVTFRCDPISEHNRLYWYRQTLGQGPEFLTYFQNEAQLEKSRLLSDRFSAERPKGSFSTLEIQRTEQGDSAMYLCASSLSQGGQYFGPGTRLTVL.

The CDR3 DNA reads TGTGCCAGCTCACCACGGGCGGGCCACACAGATACGCAGTATTTT. It yields the protein CASSPRAGHTDTQYF. The rearrangement links TRBV18 to TRBJ2-3; weak D call: TRBD2 (5 bases). Trimming removed 1 base at V and 2 bases at J, with 10 bases between. CDR1 and CDR2 from the germline V gene are KGHSH and LQKENI. CDR3 length: 15 residues.

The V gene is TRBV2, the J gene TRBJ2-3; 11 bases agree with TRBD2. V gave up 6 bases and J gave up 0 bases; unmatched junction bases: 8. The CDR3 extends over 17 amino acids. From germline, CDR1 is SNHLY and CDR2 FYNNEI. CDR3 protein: CASRGGTSGASTDTQYF. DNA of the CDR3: TGTGCCAGCAGGGGAGGGACTAGCGGCGCAAGCACAGATACGCAGTATTTT.

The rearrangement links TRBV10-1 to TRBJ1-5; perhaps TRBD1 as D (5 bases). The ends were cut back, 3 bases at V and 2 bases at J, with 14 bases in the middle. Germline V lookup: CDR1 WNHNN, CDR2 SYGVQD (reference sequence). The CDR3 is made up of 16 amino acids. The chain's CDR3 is CASSDRWTGGNQPQHF. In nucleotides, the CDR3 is TGCGCCAGCAGTGACCGGTGGACGGGGGGCAATCAGCCCCAGCATTTT.

The CDR3, as DNA: TGCGCCAGCAGCCCCCGGTTAGCGGGAGGCTACGAGCAGTACTTC. Its translation: CASSPRLAGGYEQYF. V and J are TRBV4-1 and TRBJ2-7, with 10 bases that match TRBD2. V dropped 4 bases and J dropped 3; count of bases not matched to a gene: 6. From germline, CDR1 is MGHRA and CDR2 YSYEKL. The CDR3 length is 15 residues.

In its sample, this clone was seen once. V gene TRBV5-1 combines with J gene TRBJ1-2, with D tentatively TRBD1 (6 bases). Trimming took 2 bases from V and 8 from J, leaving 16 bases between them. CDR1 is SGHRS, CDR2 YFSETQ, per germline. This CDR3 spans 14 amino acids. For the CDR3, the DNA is TGCGCCAGCAGCTTATTGGGGGGGCCGGGAGGCTACACCTTC. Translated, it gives CASSLLGGPGGYTF.

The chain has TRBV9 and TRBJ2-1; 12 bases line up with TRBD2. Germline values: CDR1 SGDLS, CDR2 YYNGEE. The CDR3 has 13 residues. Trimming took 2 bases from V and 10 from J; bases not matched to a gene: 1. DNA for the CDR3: TGTGCCAGCAGCGTCGGACTAGCGGGGGAGCAGTTCTTC. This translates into CASSVGLAGEQFF.

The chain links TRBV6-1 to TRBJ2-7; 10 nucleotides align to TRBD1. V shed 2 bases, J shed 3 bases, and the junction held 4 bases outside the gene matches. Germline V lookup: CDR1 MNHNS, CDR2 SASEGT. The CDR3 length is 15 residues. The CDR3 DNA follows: TGTGCCAGCAGTGAATTCGGGACAGGGGACTACGAGCAGTACTTC. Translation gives CASSEFGTGDYEQYF.

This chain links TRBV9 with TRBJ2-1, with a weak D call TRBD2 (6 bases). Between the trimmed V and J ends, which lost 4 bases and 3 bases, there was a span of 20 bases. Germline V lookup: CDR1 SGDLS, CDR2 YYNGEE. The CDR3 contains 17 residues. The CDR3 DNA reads TGTGCCAGCAGCCCCCTAGTAGTCGCGGGAAACTACAATGAGCAGTTCTTC. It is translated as CASSPLVVAGNYNEQFF.

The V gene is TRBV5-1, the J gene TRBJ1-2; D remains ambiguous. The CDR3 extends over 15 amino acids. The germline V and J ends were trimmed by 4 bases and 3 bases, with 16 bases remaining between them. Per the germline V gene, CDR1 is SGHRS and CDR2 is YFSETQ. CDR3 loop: CASSPGDSEHYGYTF. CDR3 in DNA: TGCGCCAGCAGCCCGGGAGATTCTGAACACTATGGCTACACCTTC.

This CDR3 reads CASRTYGLAGDLNTGELFF. The DNA for the CDR3 is TGTGCCAGCAGGACGTACGGACTAGCGGGCGACCTGAACACCGGGGAGCTGTTTTTT. The chain is built from TRBV27 and TRBJ2-2; 11 nucleotides align to TRBD2. Germline lookup yields CDR1 MNHEY and CDR2 SMNVEV (reference sequence). Losses at the gene ends were 6 bases for V and 1 base for J; bases not matched to a gene: 13. The CDR3 contains 19 residues.

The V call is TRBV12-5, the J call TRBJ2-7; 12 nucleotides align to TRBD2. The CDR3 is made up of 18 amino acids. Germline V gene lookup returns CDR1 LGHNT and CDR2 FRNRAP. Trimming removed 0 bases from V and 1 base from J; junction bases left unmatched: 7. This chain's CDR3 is CASGLVRTSGISSYEQYF. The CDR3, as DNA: TGTGCTAGTGGTTTGGTACGGACTAGCGGGATCTCTTCCTACGAGCAGTACTTC.

The CDR3 is CASRSTNTEAFF. The CDR3 DNA follows: TGTGCCAGCAGGAGTACGAACACTGAAGCTTTCTTT. This rearrangement joins TRBV28 to TRBJ1-1; D is unclear. Germline CDR1 and CDR2: MDHEN and SYDVKM. This CDR3 has 12 amino acids. Trimming took off 6 bases at V and 1 base at J, with 6 bases between the two ends.

The CDR3 nucleotides are TGCAGCGTGCCGGGCGGGGTCGGCGAGCAGTACTTC. Its translation: CSVPGGVGEQYF. V is TRBV29-1 and J is TRBJ2-7; perhaps TRBD2 as D (6 bases). The CDR3 is 12 residues long. V lost 6 bases, J lost 6 bases, and 15 bases lay in between. Germline CDR1 is SQVTM and CDR2 is ANQGSEA.

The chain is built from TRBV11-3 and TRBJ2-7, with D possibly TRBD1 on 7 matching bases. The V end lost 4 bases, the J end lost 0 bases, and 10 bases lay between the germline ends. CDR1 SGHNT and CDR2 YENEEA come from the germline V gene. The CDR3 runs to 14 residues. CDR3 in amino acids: CASSSGGSSYEQYF. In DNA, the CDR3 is TGTGCCAGCAGCTCAGGGGGGAGCTCCTACGAGCAGTACTTC. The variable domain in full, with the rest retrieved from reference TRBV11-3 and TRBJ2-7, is EAGVVQSPRYKIIEKKQPVAFWCNPISGHNTLYWYLQNLGQGPELLIRYENEEAVDDSQLPKDRFSAERLKGVDSTLKIQPAELGDSAVYLCASSSGGSSYEQYFGPGTRLTVT.

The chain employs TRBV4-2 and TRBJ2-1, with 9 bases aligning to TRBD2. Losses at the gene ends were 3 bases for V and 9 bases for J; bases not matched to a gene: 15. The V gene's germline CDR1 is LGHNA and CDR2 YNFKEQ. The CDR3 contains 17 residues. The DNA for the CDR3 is TGTGCCAGCAGCCAGGGTCTTTGGCGGGAGGGCCCTCGTGAGCAGTTCTTC. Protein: CASSQGLWREGPREQFF.

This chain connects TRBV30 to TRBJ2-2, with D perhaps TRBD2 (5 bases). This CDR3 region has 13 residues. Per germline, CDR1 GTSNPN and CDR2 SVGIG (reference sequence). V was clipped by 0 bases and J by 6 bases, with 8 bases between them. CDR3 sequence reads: CAWSVRGAGELFF. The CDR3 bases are TGTGCCTGGAGTGTACGGGGTGCCGGGGAGCTGTTTTTT.

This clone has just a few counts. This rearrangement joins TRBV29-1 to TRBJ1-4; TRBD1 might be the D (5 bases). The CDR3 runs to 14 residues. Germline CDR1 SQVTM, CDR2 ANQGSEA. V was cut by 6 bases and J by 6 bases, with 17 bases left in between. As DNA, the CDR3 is TGCAGCGTAGCTTCTGCGACAGATTATGAAAAACTGTTTTTT. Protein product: CSVASATDYEKLFF.

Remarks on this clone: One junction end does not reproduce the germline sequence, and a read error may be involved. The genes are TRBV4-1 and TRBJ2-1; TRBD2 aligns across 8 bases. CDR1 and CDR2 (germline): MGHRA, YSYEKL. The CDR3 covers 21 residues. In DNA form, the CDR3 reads TGCGCCAGCAGCCAAGATCTCAATAGACAAAGCAAGGGACTAGGTAGGTGGGGAGGTCTCTTC. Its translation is CASSQDLNRQSKGLGRWGGLF.

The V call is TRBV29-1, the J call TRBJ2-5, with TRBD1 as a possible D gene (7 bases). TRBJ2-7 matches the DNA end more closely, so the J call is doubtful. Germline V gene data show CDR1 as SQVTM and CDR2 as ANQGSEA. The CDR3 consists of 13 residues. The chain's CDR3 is CSVEVEGASEQYF. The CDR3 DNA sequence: TGCAGCGTTGAAGTGGAGGGGGCTTCCGAGCAGTACTTC.

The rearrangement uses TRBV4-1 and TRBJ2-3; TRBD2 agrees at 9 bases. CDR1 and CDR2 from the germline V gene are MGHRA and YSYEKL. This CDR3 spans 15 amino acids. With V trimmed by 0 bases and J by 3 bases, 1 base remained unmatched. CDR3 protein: CASSQEAGGTDTQYF. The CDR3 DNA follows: TGCGCCAGCAGCCAAGAAGCGGGAGGTACAGATACGCAGTATTTT.

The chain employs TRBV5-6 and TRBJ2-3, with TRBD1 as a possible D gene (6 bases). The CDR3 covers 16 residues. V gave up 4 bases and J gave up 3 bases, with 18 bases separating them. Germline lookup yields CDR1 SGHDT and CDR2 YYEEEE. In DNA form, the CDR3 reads TGTGCCAGCAGCGTCGGACAGACGAGGGAGACAGATACGCAGTATTTT. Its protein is CASSVGQTRETDTQYF.

The CDR3 DNA sequence: TGTGCCAGCAGTGCCATCAGGGGATATAGCAATCAGCCCCAGCATTTT. It yields the protein CASSAIRGYSNQPQHF. The J gene is TRBJ1-5, the V gene TRBV6-1; a weak D match, TRBD1 (6 bases). Trimming stripped 4 bases from V and 0 bases from J, with 13 bases between. CDR1 MNHNS and CDR2 SASEGT come from the germline V gene. CDR3 size: 16 residues.

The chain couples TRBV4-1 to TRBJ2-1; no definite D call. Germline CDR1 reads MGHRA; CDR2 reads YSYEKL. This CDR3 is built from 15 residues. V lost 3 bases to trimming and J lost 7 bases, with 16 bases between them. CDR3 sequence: CASSHTDLVKNEQFF. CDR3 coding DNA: TGCGCCAGCAGCCATACCGACTTGGTTAAGAATGAGCAGTTCTTC.

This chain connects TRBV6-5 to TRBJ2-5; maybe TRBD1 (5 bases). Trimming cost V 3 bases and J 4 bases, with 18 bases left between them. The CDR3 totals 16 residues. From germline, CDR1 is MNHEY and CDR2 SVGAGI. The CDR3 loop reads CASSYRTRPRGETQYF. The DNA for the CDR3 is TGTGCCAGCAGTTATAGGACACGGCCTCGCGGAGAGACCCAGTACTTC.